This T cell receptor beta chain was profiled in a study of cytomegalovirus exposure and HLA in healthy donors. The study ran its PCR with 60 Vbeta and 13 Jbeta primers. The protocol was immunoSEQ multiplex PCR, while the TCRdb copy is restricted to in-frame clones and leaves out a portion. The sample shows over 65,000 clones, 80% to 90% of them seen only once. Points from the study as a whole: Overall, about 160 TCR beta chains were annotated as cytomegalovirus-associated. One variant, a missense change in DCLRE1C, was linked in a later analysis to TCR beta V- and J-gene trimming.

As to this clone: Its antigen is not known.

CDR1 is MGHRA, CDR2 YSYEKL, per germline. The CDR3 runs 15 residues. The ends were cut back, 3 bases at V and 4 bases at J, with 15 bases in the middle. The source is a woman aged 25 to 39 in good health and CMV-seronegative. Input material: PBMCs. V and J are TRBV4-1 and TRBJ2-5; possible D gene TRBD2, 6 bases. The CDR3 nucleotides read TGCGCCAGCAGCCACCCCGGGACTTCCACAGAGACCCAGTACTTC. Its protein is CASSHPGTSTETQYF.